The entry below gives a single TCR beta chain sequence along with its context. The CDR3 has 13 residues. CDR1 is SEHNR and CDR2 is FQNEAQ in the germline V gene (reference sequence). The V and J ends lost 6 bases and 3 bases, in that order; junction bases with no gene match: 4. Within Nashville, Tennessee resided all donors, each a Caucasian adult. About 100 million PBMCs supplied genomic DNA for unsorted samples. This specimen comes from a study of shared clonotypes between healthy human individuals. Sequenced by immunoSEQ multiplex PCR; TCRdb stores in-frame clones only, minus some. The table shows about 490,000 clones, with approximately 79% occurring only once.

The chain combines TRBV7-9 with TRBJ1-2; 7 nucleotides align to TRBD1. Material: PBMCs. The source of this sequence is a woman aged 40 to 55 in good health. Some clones in this sample may be carry-over from other donors' samples. The CDR3 sequence is CASRATGDYGYTF. CDR3 in DNA: TGTGCCAGCAGGGCTACAGGGGACTATGGCTACACCTTC.